This T cell receptor (beta chain) was recorded in a study of blood T cells in healthy people across ages (dated by TCRdb to 2014 to 2015). For the study in its entirety: In model experiments, template switching captured about one uniquely barcoded TCR beta cDNA molecule for every two T cells. To avoid experimental bias, donors of different ages were distributed randomly across sequencing lanes. Using the same blood draw, the study looked at two additional independent replicas of 1 million unique cDNA reads for two donors, one aged 18 to 29 and the other aged 80 or older. The donors were divided into four age groups: young (average 16 years), middle-aged (about 40), aged (about 60) and long-lived (roughly 82). Age-related changes in TCR beta repertoire diversity were measured in the study by deep sequencing normalized with unique cDNA molecular identifiers.

The library was generated by 5' RACE. Instrument on record: Illumina HiSeq 2500. The second PCR ran for about 6 to 12 cycles and used a J-beta primer mix along with a sample-barcoded 5' primer. A unique molecular identifier was introduced onto each TCR beta cDNA molecule by a template-switch 5' adaptor carrying 12 random nucleotides. Each sample yielded at least 2.5 million CDR3-containing paired-end reads. The Mint cDNA synthesis kit, primed by a TRBC-specific oligonucleotide, was used to synthesize first-strand cDNA from all RNA. After uracil-DNA glycosylase treatment, a first 18-cycle PCR used universal primers M1SS and BC2_uni_R on all cDNA. Under the source paper's analysis protocol: For normalization, 1 million high-quality reads, each with a distinct molecular identifier, were randomly selected from each sample. Reads sharing molecular identifiers were discarded rather than binned into consensus sequences. MiTCR, run with a Q25 quality threshold and the strictest error-elimination algorithm, handled CDR3 identification, clonotype clustering and error correction. A nonparametric unseen species model with Euler transformation was used to estimate lower-bound total TCR beta diversity. In TCRdb, the public reads were trimmed at Q25 with fastp and aligned with MiXCR, with productive beta chains retained. Every entry covers one CDR3 protein and lists the most common genes and DNA from its rows. TCRdb's processing, not the study's, gives the V and J calls here. For this sample there are about 1.1 million distinct CDR3 sequences; around two fifths appear just once. Jointly, the top ten make up around 13% of the sample.

Donors were 30 to 45 systemically healthy Caucasian individuals from Russia aged roughly 6 to 100 years. Each donor gave around 9 milliliters of peripheral blood, collected into EDTA-treated Vacutainer tubes. Ficoll-Paque density-gradient centrifugation was used to isolate PBMCs, with at least 6 million obtained per sample. Total RNA was extracted from PBMCs with Trizol reagent, with at least 5 micrograms obtained per sample. For every donor, flow cytometry on a PBMC aliquot measured the percentage of naive CD45RAhigh/CD27high T cells. A remark on this clonotype: What antigen it recognizes has not been identified. The input lacks base qualities; no much larger clone sits a single base away.

Results the study describes overall, beyond this receptor: Bulk unsorted PBMC profiling prevented conclusive comparison of naive and antigen-experienced compartments. Compared with the aged group, the long-lived group had more naive CD4+ T cells, fewer expanded clones and increased TCR diversity, a pattern suggesting age selection. As age increased, observed TCR beta diversity per million T cells dropped in a roughly linear way, and a significant reduction was already evident by age roughly 40. The percentage of naive T cells measured by flow cytometry correlated strongly with observed TCR beta diversity. Estimates of total diversity from one million sequenced T cells were regarded as lower bounds and underestimates. Because the CMV infection status of the donors was unknown, age-related changes in expanded clonotypes may potentially have been confounded.

Sequenced: blood. The TCR sequence derives from a man aged 18 to 29 in good health.

Read as DNA, the sequence is TGTGCCAGCAGCGTAGGGACGGACCCAGATACGCAGTATTTT. Its product reads: CASSVGTDPDTQYF. The chain uses TRBV9 and TRBJ2-3; the D gene cannot be named for sure. The CDR3 measures 14 amino acids from cysteine to phenylalanine. Solely the CDR3 DNA is kept, with 42 bases framed from the first base. Per the germline V gene, SGDLS is the CDR1 and YYNGEE is the CDR2. V is shortened by 0 bases, J by 4 bases, and the region joining them spans 9 bases.